Listed below are T cell receptor beta chains from one sample, sequenced in a study of breast tumors, draining lymph nodes, adjacent tissues. TCRdb re-derived calls from the multiplex PCR reads in MiXCR, one entry per CDR3 protein. The sample contains approximately 88,000 distinct CDR3 sequences, approximately 30% of which appear only once. Sequencing input: axillary lymph node tissue. These receptors all come from a female donor with breast cancer. Some clones in this sample may be carry-over from other donors' samples. CDR3s include the opening cysteine and the closing phenylalanine or tryptophan. Size is omitted from some rows. Given values are once, few, many or a class for expanded clones.

clone_size | v_call | cdr3_aa
many | TRBV30 | CAWSQWQGNTYGYTF
- | TRBV7-9 | CASSIGTGGKTGNTIYF
few | TRBV4-3 | CASSRGTSGNRDTDTQYF
many | TRBV4-3 | CASSQQVTDTQYF
few | TRBV6-6 | CASSHPFSGDTEAFF
- | TRBV5-1 | CASSPTGSGEKLFF
once | TRBV4-1 | CASSQERLEVAGNIQYF
many | TRBV5-6 | CASSFLGYEQYF
- | TRBV2 | CASTRDRGDGQFF
few | TRBV19 | CASSDRANTEAFF
- | TRBV7-2 | CASSRRDGNIQYF
many | TRBV20-1 | CSARDGRELRQETQYF
many | TRBV4-1 | CASSQVSASSYEQYF
many | TRBV6-2/TRBV6-3 | CASSYPKGQANSNQPQHF
many | TRBV28 | CASNRAGVEDTQYF
medium-sized | TRBV5-5 | CASSFSANTGELFF
- | TRBV14 | CASSQLIYNEQFF
many | TRBV2 | CASSEDRGEKLFF
few | TRBV6-1 | CASSQSRIAGVYEQYF
many | TRBV19 | CASSVSGFYNEQFF
many | TRBV5-1 | CASSSGTGRLEQYF
- | TRBV9 | CASSWENTGELFF
many | TRBV7-9 | CASSFRPGTGELFF
- | TRBV7-2 | CASSSLAGGSYEQYF
- | TRBV11-3 | CASNPPGQAAHEQYF
many | TRBV6-1 | CASSDRDRNGYTF
- | TRBV20-1 | CSARVRVAGGPSNNEQFF
many | TRBV5-5 | CASSRRGTNTEAFF
many | TRBV27 | CATVLCTDTQYF
few | TRBV6-2/TRBV6-3 | CASSYSDGGEQFF
few | TRBV9 | CASSTGKYNEQFF
many | TRBV7-9 | CASSPLAGEEQYF
- | TRBV7-2 | CASGQLAGRSKQYF